This T cell receptor (beta chain) was sequenced in a study of blood T cell repertoires in COVID-19. Study-level information: T cells, B-cell-depleted T cells, or PBMCs provided the cDNA or gDNA that served as material.

Data came from immunoSEQ multiplex PCR; TCRdb stores just in-frame clones and leaves some out. The sample lists roughly 250,000 clones, roughly 79% occurring once. This clone showed up just a few times. V trimming: 0 bases; J trimming: 1 base; junction bases outside the gene matches: 6. The germline CDR1 and CDR2 sequences are SGHDN and FVKESK. This CDR3 region has 18 residues. V gene TRBV14 combines with J gene TRBJ2-5, with 12 bases lining up with TRBD2. The receptor comes from a woman in her sixties with active or convalescent COVID-19. The material sequenced was peripheral blood. For the CDR3, the DNA is TGTGCCAGCAGCCAAGATTGTCTGACTAGCGGGGGCCAAGAGACCCAGTACTTC. As protein: CASSQDCLTSGGQETQYF.